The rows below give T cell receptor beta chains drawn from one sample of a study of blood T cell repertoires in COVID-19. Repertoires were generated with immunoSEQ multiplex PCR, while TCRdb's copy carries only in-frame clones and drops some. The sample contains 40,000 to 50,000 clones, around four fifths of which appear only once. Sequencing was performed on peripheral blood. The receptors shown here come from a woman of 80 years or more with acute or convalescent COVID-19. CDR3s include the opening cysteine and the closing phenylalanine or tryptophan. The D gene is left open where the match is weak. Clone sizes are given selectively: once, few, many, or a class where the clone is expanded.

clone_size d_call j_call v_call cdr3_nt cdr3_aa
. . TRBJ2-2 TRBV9 TGTGCCAGCAGCCCGCAAGAGGGGGAGCTGTTTTTT CASSPQEGELFF
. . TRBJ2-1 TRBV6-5 TGTGCCAGCAGCCAAGGGGGGGCTGAGCAGTTCTTC CASSQGGAEQFF
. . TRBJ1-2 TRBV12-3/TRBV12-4 TGTGCCAGCAGTTTTAGCTATGGCTACACCTTC CASSFSYGYTF
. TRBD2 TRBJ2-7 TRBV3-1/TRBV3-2 TGTGCCAGCAGCCAAGGTAGCGGGGGTTACTACGAGCAGTACTTC CASSQGSGGYYEQYF
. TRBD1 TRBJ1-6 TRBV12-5 TGTGCTAGTGGTTTGGTAGGTTCGGGACAGGGGAATAATTCACCCCTCCACTTT CASGLVGSGQGNNSPLHF
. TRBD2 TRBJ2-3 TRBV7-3 TGTGCCAGCAGCTTTCGCGGGGGGAGCACAGATACGCAGTATTTT CASSFRGGSTDTQYF
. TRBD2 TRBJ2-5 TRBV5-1 TGCGCCAGCAGCTTGGGTGGGAGGGATGAGACCCAGTACTTC CASSLGGRDETQYF
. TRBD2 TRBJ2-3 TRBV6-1 TGTGCCAGCAGTGCCGGGACTAGCGGAGGGGAGGATACGCAGTATTTT CASSAGTSGGEDTQYF
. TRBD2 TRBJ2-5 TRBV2 TGTGCCAGCAGTGTTGGGGGGGAATGGACCGAGACCCAGTACTTC CASSVGGEWTETQYF
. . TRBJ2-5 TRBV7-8 TGTGCCAGCAGCTCCGAGGCGGGACGGTCGGCGGAGACCCAGTACTTC CASSSEAGRSAETQYF
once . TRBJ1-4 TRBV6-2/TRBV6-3 TGTGCCAGCAGTTCGGCAGGGATATATGAAAAACTGTTTTTT CASSSAGIYEKLFF
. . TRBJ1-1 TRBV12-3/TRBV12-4 TGTGCCAGCACCCAGCAGGGTCTCACTGAAGCTTTCTTT CASTQQGLTEAFF
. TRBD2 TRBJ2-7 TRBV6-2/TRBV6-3 TGTGCCAGCACCCCCAATCGGCCAGCGGGGGCCTTCAACTACGAGCAGTACTTC CASTPNRPAGAFNYEQYF
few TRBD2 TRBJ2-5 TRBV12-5 TGTGCTAGTGGTTTTGTGTCGGGGGGGGAGACCCAGTACTTC CASGFVSGGETQYF
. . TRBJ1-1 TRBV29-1 TGCAGCGTTGAAGTTTATACAGGGAAAGCTTTCTTT CSVEVYTGKAFF
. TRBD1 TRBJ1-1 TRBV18 TGTGCCAGCTCACCTGGGACAGGGGCCACTGAAGCTTTCTTT CASSPGTGATEAFF
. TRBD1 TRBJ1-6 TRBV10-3 TGTGCCACCAAGGACCCAAGGACAGGGGGGAATTCACCCCTCCACTTT CATKDPRTGGNSPLHF
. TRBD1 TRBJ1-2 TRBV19 TGTGCCAGTAGAGACAGGGGGCTGAGGGGCTACACCTTC CASRDRGLRGYTF
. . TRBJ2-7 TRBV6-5 TGTGCCAGCAGTCCGACAGGAATCTCCTACGAGCAGTACTTC CASSPTGISYEQYF
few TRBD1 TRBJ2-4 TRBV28 TGTGCCAGCAGTTCCCGGACAGGGTTTCAGTACTTC CASSSRTGFQYF
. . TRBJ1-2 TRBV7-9 TGTGCCAGCAGCTTAGCGCGGCAGGGCCATGGCTACACCTTC CASSLARQGHGYTF
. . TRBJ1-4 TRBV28 TGTGCCAGCACCTCTTACGGTGCAACTAATGAAAAACTGTTTTTT CASTSYGATNEKLFF
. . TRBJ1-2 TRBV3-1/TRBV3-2 TGTGCCAGCAGCTGGCAGTTCTATGGCTACACCTTC CASSWQFYGYTF
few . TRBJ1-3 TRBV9 TGTGCCAGCAGCGTAGAGGGGCCGACATTCTCTGGAAACACCATATATTTT CASSVEGPTFSGNTIYF
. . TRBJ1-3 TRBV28 TGTGCCAGCAGTGTCTCCGGAAACACCATATATTTT CASSVSGNTIYF
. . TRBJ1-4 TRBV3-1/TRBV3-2 TGTGCCAGCAGCCAAGATACCCTCAGGGGCGAGAATGAAAAACTGTTTTTT CASSQDTLRGENEKLFF
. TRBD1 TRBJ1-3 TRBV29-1 TGCAGCTTCAGGGGGGTGGCTCCGGGAAACACCATATATTTT CSFRGVAPGNTIYF
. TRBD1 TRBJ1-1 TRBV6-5 TGTGCCAGCAGTCGGGCGGGCAGGGGGCGGACTGAAGCTTTCTTT CASSRAGRGRTEAFF
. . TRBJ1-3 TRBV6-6 TGTGCCGCCAGCAGGGGCAGAACTCAGTCTGGAAACACCATATATTTT CAASRGRTQSGNTIYF
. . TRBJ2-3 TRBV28 TGTGCCAGCAGTTCGTCCGGGGGTACGCAGTATTTT CASSSSGGTQYF
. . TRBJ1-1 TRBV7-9 TGTGCCAGCAGCTTAGACGGGCAGAACAGGTACACTGAAGCTTTCTTT CASSLDGQNRYTEAFF
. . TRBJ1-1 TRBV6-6 TGTGCCAGCGGCAAGGAGGCGAACACTGAAGCTTTCTTT CASGKEANTEAFF
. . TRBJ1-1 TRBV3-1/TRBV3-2 TGTGCCAGCAGCCTGGGGCCTACCTACACTGAAGCTTTCTTT CASSLGPTYTEAFF
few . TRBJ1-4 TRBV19 TGTGCCAGTAGTCGAAGATCAGGAGGTGAAAAACTGTTTTTT CASSRRSGGEKLFF
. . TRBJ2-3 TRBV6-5 TGTGCCACTCACCCGGGCTCTGGGGGGACAGATACGCAGTATTTT CATHPGSGGTDTQYF
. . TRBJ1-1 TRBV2 TGTGCCAGCCTGCCGGGGATGACTGAAGCTTTCTTT CASLPGMTEAFF
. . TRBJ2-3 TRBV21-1 TGTGCCAGCAGCCGACAGGGGGCAGATACGCAGTATTTT CASSRQGADTQYF
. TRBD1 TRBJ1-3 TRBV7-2 TGTGCCAGCAGCTTAGGAGGGGGCGACCTCGGAAACACCATATATTTT CASSLGGGDLGNTIYF
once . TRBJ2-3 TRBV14 TGTGCCAGCAGCCGGCTAAGGCAACTAGTGGCAGATACGCAGTATTTT CASSRLRQLVADTQYF
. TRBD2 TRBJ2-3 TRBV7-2 TGTGCCAGCAGCCCTGCGGGACTAGCGGGGCTCACAGATACGCAGTATTTT CASSPAGLAGLTDTQYF
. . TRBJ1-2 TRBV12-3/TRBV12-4 TGTGCCAGCAGTGACAGATCGGCGGGCTACACCTTC CASSDRSAGYTF
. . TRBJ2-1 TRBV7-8 TGTGCCAGCAGCTTAGACAGGGCTAACTCCTACAATGAGCAGTTCTTC CASSLDRANSYNEQFF
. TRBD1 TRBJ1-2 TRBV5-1 TGCGCCAGCAGCTTGGGGGCCCAGGGGGATATGGGCTACACCTTC CASSLGAQGDMGYTF
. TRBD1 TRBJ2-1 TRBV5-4 TGTGCCAGCAGCCCTGGGACAGCTGTTATGGCGAGCAATGAGCAGTTCTTC CASSPGTAVMASNEQFF
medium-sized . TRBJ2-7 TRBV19 TGTGCCAGTAGTTTCGCCTACGAGCAGTACTTC CASSFAYEQYF
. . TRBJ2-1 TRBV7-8 TGTGCCAGCAGCCCCAGCGGATCAAGCTCCTACAATGAGCAGTTCTTC CASSPSGSSSYNEQFF
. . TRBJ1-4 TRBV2 TGTGCCAGCAGGCTAATTGACAGGTTAAATGAAAAACTGTTTTTT CASRLIDRLNEKLFF
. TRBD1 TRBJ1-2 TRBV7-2 TGTGCCAGCAGCTTAGGGACAGGGCGGGGCTACACCTTC CASSLGTGRGYTF
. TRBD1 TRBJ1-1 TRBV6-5 TGTGCCAGCACCATGACAGGGGGAGACACTGAAGCTTTCTTT CASTMTGGDTEAFF
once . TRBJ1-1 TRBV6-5 TGTGCCACCAAGCGGGGCAGAAACACTGAAGCTTTCTTT CATKRGRNTEAFF
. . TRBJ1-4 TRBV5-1 TGCGCCGGGAGACAGGACCCAACTAATGAAAAACTGTTTTTT CAGRQDPTNEKLFF
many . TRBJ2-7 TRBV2 TGTGCCAGCAATGACAGATCCTACGAGCAGTACTTC CASNDRSYEQYF
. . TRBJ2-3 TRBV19 TGTGCCAGTAGTATCGGACTCCGTAGCACAGATACGCAGTATTTT CASSIGLRSTDTQYF
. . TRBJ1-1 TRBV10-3 TGTGCCACCTGGGACAACTTGTACACTGAAGCTTTCTTT CATWDNLYTEAFF
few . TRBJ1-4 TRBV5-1 TGCGCCAGCAGCACCGAGGGGACACCTACTAATGAAAAACTGTTTTTT CASSTEGTPTNEKLFF
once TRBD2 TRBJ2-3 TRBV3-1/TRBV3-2 TGTGCCAGCAGACCCCAGCGGGGGGGGACAGATACGCAGTATTTT CASRPQRGGTDTQYF
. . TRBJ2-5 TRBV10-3 TGTGCCACAGATCACCTCCAAGAGACCCAGTACTTC CATDHLQETQYF